This T cell receptor (beta chain) was obtained from a study of blood T cell repertoires in COVID-19. Participant-reported clinical history was the basis for cohort assignment. Measured with immunoSEQ multiplex PCR; TCRdb has only the in-frame clones, and not every one. Counted here are 200,000 to 250,000 clones, about 90% occurring once; the ten biggest clones make up 10% to 11%. This CDR3 has 17 residues. The trim removed 0 bases at V and 2 bases at J, leaving 9 bases unmatched. CDR1 is SGHDT and CDR2 is YYEEEE in the germline V gene. The chain employs TRBV5-6 and TRBJ1-2; 8 nucleotides match TRBD1. The sample was PBMCs or T cells enriched from blood (not recorded which). The sequence was obtained from a man between 25 and 39 years old who had recovered from COVID-19. The CDR3 region has the DNA TGTGCCAGCAGCTTGGAAGGGGCAGGGGGCTTCAACTATGGCTACACCTTC. It yields the protein CASSLEGAGGFNYGYTF.